One sample yielded the 20 T cell receptor beta chains listed below, sequenced in a study of blood T cell repertoires in COVID-19. Generated by immunoSEQ multiplex PCR, the TCRdb table keeps only in-frame clones and is missing some. The table records around 80,000 clones, roughly 85% of them present only once. Sequences were obtained from peripheral blood. The source of these receptors is a man aged 50 or older with COVID-19, enrolled during active disease.

By sample fraction, this clone is medium-sized (0.01 to 0.1%). The genes are TRBV27 and TRBJ2-7, with 7 bases that match TRBD2. Germline V lookup: CDR1 MNHEY, CDR2 SMNVEV (reference sequence). The CDR3 loop spans 13 amino acids. Trimming took 6 bases from V and 6 from J; bases not matched to a gene: 8. CDR3 coding DNA: TGTGCCAGCAGGGTTGCGGGAGCGGGCGAGCAGTACTTC. Amino acids: CASRVAGAGEQYF.

The chain employs TRBV28 and TRBJ2-5; 9 nucleotides match TRBD1. The CDR3 is 16 amino acids. Germline CDR1 is MDHEN and CDR2 is SYDVKM. The J segment lost 2 bases and the V segment lost 6 bases, leaving 10 bases of the junction unmatched. The CDR3 DNA reads TGTGCCAGCAGGAAGACGGACAGGGGCCAACAAGAGACCCAGTACTTC. The encoded protein is CASRKTDRGQQETQYF. Together with reference TRBV28 and TRBJ2-5, the CDR3 gives the full variable domain: DVKVTQSSRYLVKRTGEKVFLECVQDMDHENMFWYRQDPGLGLRLIYFSYDVKMKEKGDIPEGYSVSREKKERFSLILESASTNQTSMYLCASRKTDRGQQETQYFGPGTRLLVL.

CDR3 DNA sequence: TGTGCCAGCTCACTGGGACTAGCGGGAGATACGCAGTATTTT. This sequence encodes CASSLGLAGDTQYF. The chain links TRBV18 to TRBJ2-3, with 12 bases fitting TRBD2. V shed 4 bases, J shed 5 bases, and the junction held 1 base outside the gene matches. Germline CDR1 and CDR2: KGHSH and LQKENI. The CDR3 has 14 amino acids. Full variable domain (outside the CDR3, taken from reference TRBV18 and TRBJ2-3): NAGVMQNPRHLVRRRGQEARLRCSPMKGHSHVYWYRQLPEEGLKFMVYLQKENIIDESGMPKERFSAEFPKEGPSILRIQQVVRGDSAAYFCASSLGLAGDTQYFGPGTRLTVL.

The chain recombines TRBV5-4 with TRBJ2-4, with 8 bases that match TRBD1. Germline V gene data show CDR1 as SGHNT and CDR2 as YYREEE (reference sequence). The J segment lost 0 bases and the V segment lost 3 bases, leaving 11 bases of the junction unmatched. The CDR3 runs to 18 residues. In nucleotides, the CDR3 is TGTGCCAGCAGCTCCTACACCGGACAGGGAATAGCCAAAAACATTCAGTACTTC. Protein sequence: CASSSYTGQGIAKNIQYF.

This clone is a singleton in its sample. The rearrangement uses TRBV18 and TRBJ1-1; 7 bases agree with TRBD1. The CDR3 contains 15 residues. Germline V gene data show CDR1 as KGHSH and CDR2 as LQKENI. V was pared by 1 base and J by 3 bases, with 5 bases of the junction left unmatched. DNA of the CDR3: TGTGCCAGCTCACCACAGGGGGCTGAGGACACTGAAGCTTTCTTT. Translated, it gives CASSPQGAEDTEAFF.

The chain recombines TRBV9 with TRBJ1-1; TRBD1 might be the D (6 bases). Trimming removed 2 bases from V and 0 bases from J, with 11 bases in between. Germline V gene data show CDR1 as SGDLS and CDR2 as YYNGEE. The CDR3 has 15 residues. The CDR3 DNA follows: TGTGCCAGCAGCGTGGGGGGGCAGCTGAACACTGAAGCTTTCTTT. Amino acid sequence: CASSVGGQLNTEAFF. Based on the CDR3 plus reference TRBV9 and TRBJ1-1, the full variable domain is DSGVTQTPKHLITATGQRVTLRCSPRSGDLSVYWYQQSLDQGLQFLIQYYNGEERAKGNILERFSAQQFPDLHSELNLSSLELGDSALYFCASSVGGQLNTEAFFGQGTRLTVV.

V is TRBV28 and J is TRBJ2-3; 7 nucleotides match TRBD2. Germline CDR1 reads MDHEN; CDR2 reads SYDVKM. The CDR3 totals 17 residues. The V segment lost 4 bases and the J segment 4 bases; nucleotides outside the gene matches: 14. CDR3 nucleotides: TGTGCCAGCAGTTCATTGGGGCGGGGGAAGGTAGCAGATACGCAGTATTTT. This sequence encodes CASSSLGRGKVADTQYF. Full variable domain (outside the CDR3, taken from reference TRBV28 and TRBJ2-3): DVKVTQSSRYLVKRTGEKVFLECVQDMDHENMFWYRQDPGLGLRLIYFSYDVKMKEKGDIPEGYSVSREKKERFSLILESASTNQTSMYLCASSSLGRGKVADTQYFGPGTRLTVL.

V usage is TRBV4-2 and J usage is TRBJ1-1; no clear D. The CDR3 has 14 residues. The V gene's germline CDR1 is LGHNA and CDR2 YNFKEQ. The germline V and J ends were trimmed by 0 bases and 3 bases, with 8 bases remaining between them. The CDR3 loop is CASSQDRGYTEAFF. The CDR3 coding sequence is TGTGCCAGCAGCCAAGACCGGGGTTACACTGAAGCTTTCTTT.

This clone was seen a single time. The chain links TRBV5-1 to TRBJ1-1; 7 bases match TRBD1. V gave up 0 bases and J gave up 4 bases; unmatched junction bases: 9. Germline V gene data show CDR1 as SGHRS and CDR2 as YFSETQ. CDR3 size: 16 residues. The CDR3 loop reads CASSLGDSYGATEAFF. DNA of the CDR3: TGCGCCAGCAGCTTGGGGGACAGCTACGGGGCCACTGAAGCTTTCTTT.

The chain recombines TRBV28 with TRBJ2-1; D is uncertain. V was pared by 3 bases and J by 7 bases, with 10 bases between. The germline gives CDR1 MDHEN, CDR2 SYDVKM. This CDR3 has 13 residues. The CDR3 is CASSFPSSNEQFF. In DNA form, the CDR3 reads TGTGCCAGCAGTTTTCCTAGTTCGAATGAGCAGTTCTTC.

This chain links TRBV5-1 with TRBJ2-3; 14 bases align to TRBD2. The CDR3 length is 15 residues. Germline-derived CDR1 and CDR2 are SGHRS and YFSETQ. Trimming took 4 bases from V and 7 from J; bases not matched to a gene: 5. The CDR3: CASSTGLAGGNTQYF. For the CDR3, the DNA is TGCGCCAGCAGCACCGGACTAGCGGGAGGTAATACGCAGTATTTT.

This clone appeared once. The chain couples TRBV29-1 to TRBJ2-5, with a tentative D call TRBD2 (6 bases). The germline V gene encodes CDR1 SQVTM and CDR2 ANQGSEA. V lost 6 bases to trimming and J lost 5 bases, with 10 bases between them. The CDR3 totals 11 residues. The CDR3 nucleotides are TGCAGCGTGGGTCGGGGGGAGACCCAGTACTTC. Protein: CSVGRGETQYF.

The chain uses TRBV6-2 or TRBV6-3 and TRBJ2-4, with 9 nucleotides matching TRBD1. V lost 5 bases and J lost 3; bases outside the gene matches: 5. Germline lookup yields CDR1 MNHEY and CDR2 SVGEGT. The CDR3 is 15 residues long. The CDR3 nucleotides are TGTGCCAGCAGTACAGGGGGCTCTGTCAAAAACATTCAGTACTTC. Translation gives CASSTGGSVKNIQYF.

The chain employs TRBV19 and TRBJ1-5; the match to TRBD1 covers 10 bases. The trim removed 5 bases at V and 3 bases at J, leaving 7 bases unmatched. CDR3 length: 16 amino acids. The germline gives CDR1 LNHDA, CDR2 SQIVND (reference sequence). The CDR3 protein is CASSGVGQGNNQPQHF. CDR3 coding DNA: TGTGCCAGTAGTGGAGTGGGACAGGGGAACAATCAGCCCCAGCATTTT.

As DNA, the CDR3 is TGTGCCAGCAGCTTAGGCAAGGGGAATTACGAGCAGTACTTC. It encodes CASSLGKGNYEQYF. The chain recombines TRBV11-2 with TRBJ2-7; D is possibly TRBD1 (5 bases). V gave up 1 base and J gave up 4 bases, with 11 bases separating them. CDR3 length: 14 residues. The germline V gene encodes CDR1 SGHAT and CDR2 FQNNGV.

The chain is built from TRBV19 and TRBJ1-5; TRBD1 is a possible D gene (6 bases). V lost 4 bases, J lost 7 bases, and 17 bases lay in between. This CDR3 contains 15 residues. Germline CDR1 is LNHDA and CDR2 is SQIVND (reference sequence). CDR3 in amino acids: CASSNNRERRQPQHF. The CDR3 nucleotides read TGTGCCAGTAGTAATAACAGGGAGAGACGCCAGCCCCAGCATTTT.

CDR3 in amino acids: CASSSSPDRGRYEQYF. DNA for the CDR3: TGTGCCAGCAGCTCCAGTCCCGACAGGGGCCGATACGAGCAGTACTTC. The chain uses TRBV7-2 and TRBJ2-7; 8 nucleotides match TRBD1. The germline V gene has CDR1 SGHTA and CDR2 FQGNSA. This CDR3 contains 16 residues. V lost 4 bases, J lost 4 bases, and 12 bases stayed unmatched.

The gene calls are TRBV7-3 and TRBJ1-5; tentatively, D is TRBD1 (5 bases). Germline-derived CDR1 and CDR2 are SGHTA and FQGTGA. V was shortened by 2 bases and J by 6 bases, with 11 bases between the two germline ends. This CDR3 is built from 14 residues. The CDR3 is CASSLSGRGQPQHF. The CDR3 coding sequence is TGTGCCAGCAGCTTATCAGGGCGGGGTCAGCCCCAGCATTTT.

The rearrangement joins TRBV15 to TRBJ1-1; D is uncertain. This CDR3 is built from 14 residues. V was cut by 1 base and J by 3 bases, with 9 bases left in between. Germline V gene data show CDR1 as LNHNV and CDR2 as YYDKDF (reference sequence). The CDR3 DNA follows: TGTGCCACCAGCAGAGTAATGGAGTACACTGAAGCTTTCTTT. Translation: CATSRVMEYTEAFF.

The DNA for the CDR3 is TGTGCCAGCAGCTCCTCGGGCGGGAGCGACAACGAGCAGTACTTC. Protein product: CASSSSGGSDNEQYF. The J gene is TRBJ2-7, the V gene TRBV11-3; 7 positions agree with TRBD2. The CDR3 covers 15 residues. V shed 4 bases and J 5 bases; nucleotides not matched to a gene: 11. CDR1 is SGHNT, CDR2 YENEEA, per germline.